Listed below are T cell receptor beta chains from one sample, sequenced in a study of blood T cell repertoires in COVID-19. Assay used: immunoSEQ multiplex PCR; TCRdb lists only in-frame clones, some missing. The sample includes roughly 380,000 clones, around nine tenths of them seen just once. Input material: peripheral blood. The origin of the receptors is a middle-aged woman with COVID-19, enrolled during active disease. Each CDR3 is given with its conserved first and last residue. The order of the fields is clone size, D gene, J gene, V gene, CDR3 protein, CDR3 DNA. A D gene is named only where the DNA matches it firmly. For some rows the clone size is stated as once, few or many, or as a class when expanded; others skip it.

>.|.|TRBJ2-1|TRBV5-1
CASSLSSGDYNEQFF
TGCGCCAGCAGCTTGAGTAGCGGAGACTACAATGAGCAGTTCTTC
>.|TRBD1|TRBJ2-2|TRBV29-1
CSVGGTGWPGELFF
TGCAGCGTGGGGGGGACAGGGTGGCCCGGGGAGCTGTTTTTT
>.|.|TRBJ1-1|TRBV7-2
CASSFTGLLNTEAFF
TGTGCCAGCAGCTTCACGGGACTGCTGAACACTGAAGCTTTCTTT
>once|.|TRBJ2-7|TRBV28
CASSLTVYEQYF
TGTGCCAGCAGCCTAACCGTTTACGAGCAGTACTTC
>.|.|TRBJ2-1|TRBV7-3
CASSQTADPYNEQFF
TGTGCCAGCAGCCAAACAGCGGATCCCTACAATGAGCAGTTCTTC
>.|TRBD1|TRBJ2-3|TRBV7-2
CASSLKPGTGPSTDTQYF
TGTGCCAGCAGCTTAAAGCCGGGGACAGGACCGTCCACAGATACGCAGTATTTT
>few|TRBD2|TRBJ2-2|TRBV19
CASSIVGARLALRTGELFF
TGTGCCAGTAGTATTGTAGGGGCAAGACTAGCCCTGCGTACCGGGGAGCTGTTTTTT
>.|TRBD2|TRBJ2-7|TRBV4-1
CASSPLAGGLGGPYEQYF
TGCGCCAGCAGCCCCCTAGCGGGAGGGCTAGGAGGGCCCTACGAGCAGTACTTC
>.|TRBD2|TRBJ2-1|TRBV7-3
CASSSSGSQQFF
TGTGCCAGCAGCTCTAGCGGGAGTCAGCAGTTCTTC
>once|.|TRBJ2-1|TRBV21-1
CASSRDRWPYNEQFF
TGTGCCAGCAGCCGTGACAGGTGGCCCTACAATGAGCAGTTCTTC
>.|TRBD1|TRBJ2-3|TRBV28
CASRGTGPDTQYF
TGTGCCAGCAGGGGGACAGGGCCAGATACGCAGTATTTT
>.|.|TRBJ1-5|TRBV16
CASSQSMGGNQPQHF
TGTGCCAGCAGCCAATCGATGGGGGGAAATCAGCCCCAGCATTTT
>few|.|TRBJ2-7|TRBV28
CASSLTGSLTYEQYF
TGTGCCAGCAGCCTAACAGGGAGTCTCACCTACGAGCAGTACTTC
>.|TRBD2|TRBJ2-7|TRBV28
CASSGLREPTYEQYF
TGTGCCAGCTCGGGCTTGCGGGAGCCAACCTACGAGCAGTACTTC
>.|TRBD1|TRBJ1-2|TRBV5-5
CASSSGTDHRANYGYTF
TGTGCCAGCAGCTCCGGGACAGATCACCGGGCTAACTATGGCTACACCTTC
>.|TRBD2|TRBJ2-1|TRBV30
CAWSVTSGRSDQFF
TGTGCCTGGAGTGTAACTAGCGGGAGGTCAGATCAGTTCTTC
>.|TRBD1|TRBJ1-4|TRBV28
CATGDRTNEKLFF
TGTGCGACGGGGGACAGGACTAATGAAAAACTGTTTTTT
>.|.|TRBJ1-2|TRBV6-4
CASSDEIDFGRGGYTF
TGTGCCAGCAGTGACGAAATTGACTTCGGTCGTGGCGGCTACACCTTC
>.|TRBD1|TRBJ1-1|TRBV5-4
CASSLPPQGMNTEAFF
TGTGCCAGCAGCTTACCCCCACAGGGGATGAACACTGAAGCTTTCTTT
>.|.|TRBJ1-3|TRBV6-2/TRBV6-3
CASSYSNAGRHTIYF
TGTGCCAGCAGTTACTCGAATGCAGGGCGTCACACCATATATTTT
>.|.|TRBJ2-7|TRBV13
CASSWRGQLYEQYF
TGTGCCAGCAGCTGGAGGGGACAGCTCTACGAGCAGTACTTC
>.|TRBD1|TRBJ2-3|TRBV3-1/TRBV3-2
CASSQVGQGTDTQYF
TGTGCCAGCAGCCAAGTGGGACAGGGTACAGATACGCAGTATTTT
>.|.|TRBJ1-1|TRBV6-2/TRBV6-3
CASSPRTVNTEAFF
TGTGCCAGCAGTCCGCGGACAGTTAACACTGAAGCTTTCTTT
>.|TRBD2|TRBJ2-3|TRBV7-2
CASSLHPLSGVTDTQYF
TGTGCCAGCAGCTTACACCCCCTCAGCGGGGTCACAGATACGCAGTATTTT
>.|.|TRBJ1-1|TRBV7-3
CASSLQGQSAFF
TGTGCCAGCAGCCTACAGGGTCAGAGCGCTTTCTTT
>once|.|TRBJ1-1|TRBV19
CASSIRTANTEAFF
TGTGCCAGTAGTATAAGGACAGCAAACACTGAAGCTTTCTTT
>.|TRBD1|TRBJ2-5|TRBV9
CASSGPGQGRETQYF
TGTGCCAGCAGCGGTCCGGGACAGGGGCGAGAGACCCAGTACTTC
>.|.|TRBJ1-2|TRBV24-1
CATSDAQHYGYTF
TGTGCCACCAGTGATGCACAGCACTATGGCTACACCTTC
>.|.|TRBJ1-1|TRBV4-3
CASSLNLNTEAFF
TGCGCCAGCAGCCTCAATTTGAACACTGAAGCTTTCTTT
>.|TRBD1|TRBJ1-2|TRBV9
CASTAGGSDYYGYTF
TGTGCCAGCACCGCAGGGGGTAGTGATTACTATGGCTACACCTTC
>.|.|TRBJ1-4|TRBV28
CASSPMMGGLVEKLFF
TGTGCCAGCAGTCCAATGATGGGGGGGCTAGTTGAAAAACTGTTTTTT
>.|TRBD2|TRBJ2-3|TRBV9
CASSPGTSGTDTQYF
TGTGCCAGCAGCCCCGGGACTAGCGGAACAGATACGCAGTATTTT
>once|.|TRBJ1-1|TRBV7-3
CASKLGHSNTEAFF
TGTGCCAGCAAACTGGGACATTCGAACACTGAAGCTTTCTTT
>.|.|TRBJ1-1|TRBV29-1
CSVHSNEAFF
TGCAGCGTTCACAGCAATGAAGCTTTCTTT
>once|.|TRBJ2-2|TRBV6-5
CASRINTGELFF
TGTGCCAGCAGAATAAACACCGGGGAGCTGTTTTTT
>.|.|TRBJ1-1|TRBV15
CATSREWEVNTEAFF
TGTGCCACCAGCAGAGAATGGGAGGTGAACACTGAAGCTTTCTTT
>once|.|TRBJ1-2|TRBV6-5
CASSKRAGGGYTF
TGTGCCAGCAGTAAAAGGGCAGGAGGAGGCTACACCTTC
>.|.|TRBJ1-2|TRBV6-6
CASRTGSGVYTF
TGTGCCAGCAGGACCGGGTCCGGGGTCTACACCTTC
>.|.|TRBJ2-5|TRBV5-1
CASSLGTGGQETQYF
TGCGCCAGCAGCTTGGGGACTGGAGGGCAAGAGACCCAGTACTTC